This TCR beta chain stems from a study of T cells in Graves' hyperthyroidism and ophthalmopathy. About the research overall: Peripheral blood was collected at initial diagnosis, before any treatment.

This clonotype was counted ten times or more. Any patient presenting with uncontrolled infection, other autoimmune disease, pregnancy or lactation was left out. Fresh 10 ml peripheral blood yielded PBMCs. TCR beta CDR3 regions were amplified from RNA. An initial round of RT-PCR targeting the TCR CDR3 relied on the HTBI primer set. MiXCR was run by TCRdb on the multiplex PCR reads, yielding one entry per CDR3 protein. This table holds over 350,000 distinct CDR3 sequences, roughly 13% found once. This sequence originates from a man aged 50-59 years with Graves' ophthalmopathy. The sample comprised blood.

The CDR3 loop reads CASSYRRGSVLDQYF. The CDR3 DNA sequence: TGCGCCAGCAGCTACCGGCGCGGTTCGGTTTTGGATCAGTACTTC. The genes are TRBV5-1 and TRBJ2-4, with D unclear. The CDR3 spans 15 residues. Deletions cut 3 bases from V and 12 bases from J, with 22 bases between. The germline gives CDR1 SGHRS, CDR2 YFSETQ.